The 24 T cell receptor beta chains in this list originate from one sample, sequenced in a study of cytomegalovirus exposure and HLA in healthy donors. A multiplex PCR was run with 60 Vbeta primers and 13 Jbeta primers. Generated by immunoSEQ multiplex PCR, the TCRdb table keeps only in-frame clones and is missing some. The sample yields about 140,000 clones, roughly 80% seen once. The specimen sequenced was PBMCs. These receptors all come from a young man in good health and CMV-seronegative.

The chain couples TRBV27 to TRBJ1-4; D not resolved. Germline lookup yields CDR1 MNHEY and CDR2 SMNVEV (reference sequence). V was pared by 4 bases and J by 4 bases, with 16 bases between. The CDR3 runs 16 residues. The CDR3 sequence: CASSSQAEGINEKLFF. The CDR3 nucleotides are TGTGCCAGCAGTTCCCAAGCCGAGGGAATTAATGAAAAACTGTTTTTT.

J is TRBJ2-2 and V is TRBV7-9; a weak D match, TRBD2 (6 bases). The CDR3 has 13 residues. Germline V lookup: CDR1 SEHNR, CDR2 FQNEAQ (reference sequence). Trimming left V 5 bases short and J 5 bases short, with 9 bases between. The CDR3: CASSRGLTGELFF. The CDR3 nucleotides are TGTGCCAGCAGCCGGGGGTTGACCGGGGAGCTGTTTTTT.

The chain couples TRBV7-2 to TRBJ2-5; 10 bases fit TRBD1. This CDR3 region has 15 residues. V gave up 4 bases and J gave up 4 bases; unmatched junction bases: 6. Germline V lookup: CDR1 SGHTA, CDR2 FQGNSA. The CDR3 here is CASSSQGQGSETQYF. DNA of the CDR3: TGTGCCAGCAGCTCCCAGGGACAGGGGTCAGAGACCCAGTACTTC.

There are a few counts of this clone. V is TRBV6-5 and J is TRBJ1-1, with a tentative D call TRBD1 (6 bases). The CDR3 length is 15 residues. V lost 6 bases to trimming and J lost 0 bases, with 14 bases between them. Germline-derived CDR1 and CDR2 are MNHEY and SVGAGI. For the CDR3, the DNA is TGTGCCAGCAGGCGCCCTCAGGGGATGAACACTGAAGCTTTCTTT. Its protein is CASRRPQGMNTEAFF.

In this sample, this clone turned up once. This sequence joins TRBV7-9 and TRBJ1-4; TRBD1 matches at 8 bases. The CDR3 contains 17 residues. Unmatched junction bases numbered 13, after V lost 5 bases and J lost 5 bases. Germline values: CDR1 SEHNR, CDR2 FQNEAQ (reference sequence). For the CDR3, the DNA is TGTGCCAGCAGCCCTCCCAGATGGACAGGGCGGAATGAAAAACTGTTTTTT. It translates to CASSPPRWTGRNEKLFF. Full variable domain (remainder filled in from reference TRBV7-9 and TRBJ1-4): DTGVSQNPRHKITKRGQNVTFRCDPISEHNRLYWYRQTLGQGPEFLTYFQNEAQLEKSRLLSDRFSAERPKGSFSTLEIQRTEQGDSAMYLCASSPPRWTGRNEKLFFGSGTQLSVL.

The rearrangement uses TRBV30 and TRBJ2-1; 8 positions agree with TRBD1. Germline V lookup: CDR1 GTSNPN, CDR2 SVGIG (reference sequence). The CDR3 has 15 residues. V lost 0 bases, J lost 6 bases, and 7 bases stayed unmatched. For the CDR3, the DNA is TGTGCCTGGAGTGTATACCACGGGACAGGCAATGAGCAGTTCTTC. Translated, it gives CAWSVYHGTGNEQFF.

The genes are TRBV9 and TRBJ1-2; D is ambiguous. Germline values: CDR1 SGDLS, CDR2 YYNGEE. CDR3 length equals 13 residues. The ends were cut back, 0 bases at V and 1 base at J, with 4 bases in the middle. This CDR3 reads CASSVDGNYGYTF. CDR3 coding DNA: TGTGCCAGCAGCGTAGACGGTAACTATGGCTACACCTTC.

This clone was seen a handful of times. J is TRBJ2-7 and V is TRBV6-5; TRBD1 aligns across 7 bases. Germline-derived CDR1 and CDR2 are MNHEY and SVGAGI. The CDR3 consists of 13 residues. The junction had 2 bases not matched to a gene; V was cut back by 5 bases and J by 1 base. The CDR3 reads CASSVTGSYEQYF. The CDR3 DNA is TGTGCCAGCAGTGTGACAGGGTCCTACGAGCAGTACTTC.

CDR3 nucleotide sequence: TGTGCCAGCAGTGCGGGACAAGGGTCGCTCAATCAGCCCCAGCATTTT. This encodes CASSAGQGSLNQPQHF. This chain uses TRBV6-1 with TRBJ1-5; D may be TRBD1 (6 bases). Trimming shortened V by 4 bases and J by 3 bases, and 16 bases separated the two germline ends. The CDR3 is 16 amino acids. The germline gives CDR1 MNHNS, CDR2 SASEGT.

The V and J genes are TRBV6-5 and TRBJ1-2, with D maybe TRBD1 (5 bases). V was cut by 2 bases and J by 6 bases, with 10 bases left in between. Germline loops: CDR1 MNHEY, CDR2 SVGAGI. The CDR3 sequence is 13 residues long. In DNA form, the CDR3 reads TGTGCCAGCAGTTACCTTGGGGGGAATGGCTACACCTTC. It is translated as CASSYLGGNGYTF.

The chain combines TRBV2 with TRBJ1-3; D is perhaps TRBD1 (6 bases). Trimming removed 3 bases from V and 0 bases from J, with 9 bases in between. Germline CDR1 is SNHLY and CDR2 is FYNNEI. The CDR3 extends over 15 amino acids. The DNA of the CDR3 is TGTGCCAGCAGTGATCAGGGGTTCTCTGGAAACACCATATATTTT. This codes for CASSDQGFSGNTIYF.

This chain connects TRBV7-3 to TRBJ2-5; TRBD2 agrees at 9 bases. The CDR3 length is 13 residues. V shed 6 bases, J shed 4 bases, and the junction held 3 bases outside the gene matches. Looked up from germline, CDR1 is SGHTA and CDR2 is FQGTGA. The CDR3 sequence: CASSAGGPETQYF. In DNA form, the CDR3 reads TGTGCCAGCAGTGCGGGGGGGCCAGAGACCCAGTACTTC.

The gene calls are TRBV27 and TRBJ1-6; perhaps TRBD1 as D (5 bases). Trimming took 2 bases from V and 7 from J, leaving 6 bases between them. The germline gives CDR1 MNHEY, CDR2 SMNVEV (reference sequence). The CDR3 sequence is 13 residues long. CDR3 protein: CASSLGGNSPLHF. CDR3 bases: TGTGCCAGCAGTTTAGGGGGGAATTCACCCCTCCACTTT.

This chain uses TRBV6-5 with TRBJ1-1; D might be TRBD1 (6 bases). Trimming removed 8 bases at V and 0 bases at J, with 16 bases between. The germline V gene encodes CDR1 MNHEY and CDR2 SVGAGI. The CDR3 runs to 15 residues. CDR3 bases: TGTGCCAGCGGCTGGGGGGGGGCAGTGAACACTGAAGCTTTCTTT. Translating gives CASGWGGAVNTEAFF.

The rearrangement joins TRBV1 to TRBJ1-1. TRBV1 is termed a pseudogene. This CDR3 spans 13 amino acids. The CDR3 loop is CTSSQDSTTEAFF. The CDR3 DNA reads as TGCACCAGCAGCCAAGATTCTACCACTGAAGCTTTCTTT.

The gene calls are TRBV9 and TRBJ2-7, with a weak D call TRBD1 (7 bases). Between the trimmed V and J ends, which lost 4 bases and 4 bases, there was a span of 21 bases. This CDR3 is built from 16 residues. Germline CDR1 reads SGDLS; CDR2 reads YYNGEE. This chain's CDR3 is CASSPGGRQGGYEQYF. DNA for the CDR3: TGTGCCAGCAGCCCAGGGGGGCGACAGGGTGGGTACGAGCAGTACTTC.

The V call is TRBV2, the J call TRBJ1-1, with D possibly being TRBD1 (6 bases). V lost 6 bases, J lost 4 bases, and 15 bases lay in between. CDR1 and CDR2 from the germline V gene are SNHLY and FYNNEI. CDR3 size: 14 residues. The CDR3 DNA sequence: TGTGCCAGCAGCGGACTGAGGGGGAGCACTGAAGCTTTCTTT. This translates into CASSGLRGSTEAFF.

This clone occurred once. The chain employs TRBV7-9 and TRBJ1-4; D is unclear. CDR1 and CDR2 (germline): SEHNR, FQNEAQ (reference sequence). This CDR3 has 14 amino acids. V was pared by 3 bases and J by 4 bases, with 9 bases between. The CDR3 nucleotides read TGTGCCAGCAGCTTTCCCAGAAGTAATGAAAAACTGTTTTTT. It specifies CASSFPRSNEKLFF.

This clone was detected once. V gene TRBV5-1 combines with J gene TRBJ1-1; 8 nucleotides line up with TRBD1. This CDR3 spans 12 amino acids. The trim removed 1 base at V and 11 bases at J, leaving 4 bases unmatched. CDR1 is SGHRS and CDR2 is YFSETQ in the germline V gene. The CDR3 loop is CASSLQGAGAFF. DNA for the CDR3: TGCGCCAGCAGCTTGCAGGGGGCGGGTGCTTTCTTT. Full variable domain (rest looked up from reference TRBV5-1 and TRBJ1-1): KAGVTQTPRYLIKTRGQQVTLSCSPISGHRSVSWYQQTPGQGLQFLFEYFSETQRNKGNFPGRFSGRQFSNSRSEMNVSTLELGDSALYLCASSLQGAGAFFGQGTRLTVV.

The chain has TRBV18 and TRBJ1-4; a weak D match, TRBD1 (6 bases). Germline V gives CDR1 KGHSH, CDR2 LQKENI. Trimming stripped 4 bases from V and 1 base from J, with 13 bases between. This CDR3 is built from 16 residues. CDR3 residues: CASSQYRVGTNEKLFF. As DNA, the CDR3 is TGTGCCAGCTCACAGTACAGGGTCGGAACTAATGAAAAACTGTTTTTT.

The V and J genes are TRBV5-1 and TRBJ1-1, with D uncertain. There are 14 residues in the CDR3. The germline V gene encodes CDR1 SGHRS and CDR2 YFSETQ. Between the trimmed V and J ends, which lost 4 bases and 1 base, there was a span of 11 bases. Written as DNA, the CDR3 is TGCGCCAGCAGCGTCTTCGGGAGGAACACTGAAGCTTTCTTT. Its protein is CASSVFGRNTEAFF. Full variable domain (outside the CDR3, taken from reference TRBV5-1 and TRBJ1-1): KAGVTQTPRYLIKTRGQQVTLSCSPISGHRSVSWYQQTPGQGLQFLFEYFSETQRNKGNFPGRFSGRQFSNSRSEMNVSTLELGDSALYLCASSVFGRNTEAFFGQGTRLTVV.

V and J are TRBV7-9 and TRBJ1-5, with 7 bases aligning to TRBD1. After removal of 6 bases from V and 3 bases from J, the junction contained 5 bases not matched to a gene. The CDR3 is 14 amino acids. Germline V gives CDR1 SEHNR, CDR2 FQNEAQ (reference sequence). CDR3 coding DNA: TGTGCCAGCAGTGCCGACAGGGCCAATCAGCCCCAGCATTTT. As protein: CASSADRANQPQHF.

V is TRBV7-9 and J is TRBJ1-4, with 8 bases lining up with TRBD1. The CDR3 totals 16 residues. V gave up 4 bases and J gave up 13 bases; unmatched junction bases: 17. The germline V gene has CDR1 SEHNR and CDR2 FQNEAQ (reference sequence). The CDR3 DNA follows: TGTGCCAGCAGCTCCCCCGGACAGCCAGGGGGCCAGGGACTGTTTTTT. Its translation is CASSSPGQPGGQGLFF.

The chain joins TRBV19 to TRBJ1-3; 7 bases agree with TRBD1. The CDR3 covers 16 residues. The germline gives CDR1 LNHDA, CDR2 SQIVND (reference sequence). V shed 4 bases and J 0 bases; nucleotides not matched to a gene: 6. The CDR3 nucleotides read TGTGCCAGTAGTACCCGACAGGGACTCTCTGGAAACACCATATATTTT. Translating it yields CASSTRQGLSGNTIYF.